This TCR beta chain came from a study of cytomegalovirus exposure and HLA in healthy donors. Whole-study results and caveats: Researchers reported in a later analysis that a missense DCLRE1C variant was tied to TCR beta V- and J-gene trimming. The only immune exposure information that was available was CMV serostatus.

Germline lookup yields CDR1 MDHEN and CDR2 SYDVKM. Trimming at V came to 5 bases and at J to 4 bases, leaving 10 bases not matched to a gene. The CDR3 sequence is 16 residues long. The primer mix had 60 Vbeta and 13 Jbeta primers. The assay was immunoSEQ multiplex PCR, and TCRdb's table has in-frame clones only and misses some. The sample yields about 130,000 clones, 70% to 75% seen once. This clone was recorded only once. Its target is not known. The sequencing sample was made of PBMCs. The clonotype originates from a male donor in good health and CMV-seronegative. This chain uses TRBV28 with TRBJ1-4; 7 bases agree with TRBD1. The CDR3 sequence: CASSRQPGQRNEKLFF. CDR3 DNA sequence: TGTGCCAGCAGTCGTCAACCGGGACAGCGTAATGAAAAACTGTTTTTT.